The 29 T cell receptor beta chains presented below share a single source sample, sequenced in a study of OX40 agonist ivuxolimab in advanced cancers. The assay was immunoSEQ multiplex PCR, and TCRdb's table has in-frame clones only and misses some. Counted here are some 68,000 clones, 65% to 90% occurring once; the ten biggest clones make up under 1.5%. Sequencing used CD4+ or CD8+ T cells sorted from blood, obtained in a trial of the OX40 agonist ivuxolimab. These receptors were taken from an adult with an advanced solid tumor such as melanoma, head and neck, liver or kidney cancer.

The genes are TRBV7-9 and TRBJ1-1; TRBD1 matches at 9 bases. The V gene end was trimmed by 4 bases and the J gene end by 1 base; junction bases not matched to a gene: 10. CDR1 and CDR2 from the germline V gene are SEHNR and FQNEAQ (reference sequence). This CDR3 region has 17 residues. The CDR3 DNA sequence: TGTGCCAGCAGCTCGAAAAGGACAGGGGCGACGAACACTGAAGCTTTCTTT. It specifies CASSSKRTGATNTEAFF.

The gene calls are TRBV11-2 and TRBJ2-1, with a possible D match to TRBD1 (5 bases). Trimming took 3 bases from V and 7 from J, leaving 13 bases between them. Germline V gene data show CDR1 as SGHAT and CDR2 as FQNNGV. The CDR3 loop spans 14 amino acids. The CDR3 loop is CASSLAGPRNEQFF. The CDR3 DNA sequence: TGTGCCAGCAGCTTGGCAGGGCCTCGAAATGAGCAGTTCTTC. The complete variable domain, with remaining parts taken from reference TRBV11-2 and TRBJ2-1, reads EAGVAQSPRYKIIEKRQSVAFWCNPISGHATLYWYQQILGQGPKLLIQFQNNGVVDDSQLPKDRFSAERLKGVDSTLKIQPAKLEDSAVYLCASSLAGPRNEQFFGPGTRLTVL.

V gene TRBV2 combines with J gene TRBJ1-6; D unresolved. V gave up 8 bases and J gave up 7 bases, with 9 bases separating them. Germline V CDR1 and CDR2: SNHLY, FYNNEI. The CDR3 is 12 amino acids. This CDR3 reads CASSLGNSPLHF. CDR3 in DNA: TGTGCCAGCTCGTTGGGGAATTCACCCCTCCACTTT.

The V and J genes are TRBV4-1 and TRBJ1-6, with unresolved D. The CDR3 totals 15 residues. The germline V gene has CDR1 MGHRA and CDR2 YSYEKL. V was trimmed by 1 base and J by 10 bases, leaving 14 bases between them. CDR3 DNA sequence: TGCGCCAGCAGCCAAGGGCCAGACTTCGGGTCACCCCTCCACTTT. Translated: CASSQGPDFGSPLHF.

The chain couples TRBV7-6 to TRBJ1-1; 9 bases match TRBD1. The germline gives CDR1 SGHVS, CDR2 FNYEAQ. The CDR3 has 17 residues. Trimming took 0 bases from V and 4 from J; bases not matched to a gene: 9. The CDR3 region has the DNA TGTGCCAGCAGCTTAGCGGGACAGGGATTCGGAAGCACTGAAGCTTTCTTT. This translates into CASSLAGQGFGSTEAFF.

V and J are TRBV19 and TRBJ2-5; a possible D gene is TRBD2 (5 bases). The germline V gene encodes CDR1 LNHDA and CDR2 SQIVND (reference sequence). V dropped 8 bases and J dropped 9 bases, with 10 bases sitting between them. The CDR3 length is 10 residues. The CDR3 reads CASGEPAQYF. CDR3 DNA sequence: TGTGCCAGTGGGGAGCCGGCCCAGTACTTC.

The chain uses TRBV6-6 and TRBJ2-7, with 7 bases lining up with TRBD2. The CDR3 length is 15 residues. The V gene's germline CDR1 is MNHNY and CDR2 SVGAGI (reference sequence). With 6 bases clipped from V and 0 bases from J, the junction kept 8 bases outside the gene matches. CDR3 nucleotide sequence: TGTGCCAGCAGAATGACGGAGCGGGGCTCCTACGAGCAGTACTTC. It translates to CASRMTERGSYEQYF.

This chain connects TRBV21-1 to TRBJ1-5. TRBV21-1 is marked as a pseudogene. CDR3 size: 18 residues. CDR3 DNA sequence: TGTGCCAGCAGCAAAGCCTGGGGGGGACAGATCGGTGGGCAGCCCCAGCATTTT. It yields the protein CASSKAWGGQIGGQPQHF.

This CDR3 is CASSPNRLQGAPNYGYTF. For the CDR3, the DNA is TGTGCCAGCAGCCCCAATCGACTCCAGGGGGCGCCGAACTATGGCTACACCTTC. The rearrangement uses TRBV7-9 and TRBJ1-2, with 8 bases lining up with TRBD1. CDR1 and CDR2 from the germline V gene are SEHNR and FQNEAQ (reference sequence). V lost 5 bases and J lost 2; bases outside the gene matches: 16. The CDR3 length is 18 residues.

The chain combines TRBV28 with TRBJ2-1; 8 positions match TRBD2. The CDR3 is 15 residues long. Trimming cost V 7 bases and J 6 bases; bases outside gene matches: 11. CDR1 is MDHEN, CDR2 SYDVKM, per germline. The CDR3 bases are TGTGCCAGCACCGGAGGACTAGCTGTGGGCAATGAGCAGTTCTTC. Translating it yields CASTGGLAVGNEQFF.

J is TRBJ1-2 and V is TRBV11-2; 9 bases align to TRBD1. The germline gives CDR1 SGHAT, CDR2 FQNNGV. The CDR3 runs to 15 residues. Trimming removed 5 bases from V and 2 bases from J; junction bases left unmatched: 6. The CDR3 here is CASSPNRGQNYGYTF. CDR3 DNA: TGTGCCAGCAGCCCCAACAGGGGGCAGAACTATGGCTACACCTTC. The variable domain in full, with the rest retrieved from reference TRBV11-2 and TRBJ1-2, is EAGVAQSPRYKIIEKRQSVAFWCNPISGHATLYWYQQILGQGPKLLIQFQNNGVVDDSQLPKDRFSAERLKGVDSTLKIQPAKLEDSAVYLCASSPNRGQNYGYTFGSGTRLTVV.

Comment on this clone: One end of the junction varies from germline; a read error may be responsible. The chain joins TRBV5-1 to TRBJ1-4, with no clear D. The CDR3 sequence is 13 residues long. Germline V gives CDR1 SGHRS, CDR2 YFSETQ. CDR3 loop: CASSLVGAEKLFF. The CDR3 nucleotides are TGTGCCAGCAGCTTGGTGGGAGCTGAAAAACTGTTTTTT.

The CDR3 loop is CASSVEAGGHTDTQYF. CDR3 DNA sequence: TGTGCCAGCAGCGTAGAGGCGGGGGGACACACAGATACGCAGTATTTT. V usage is TRBV9 and J usage is TRBJ2-3, with 8 bases that match TRBD2. Trimming cost V 0 bases and J 2 bases; bases outside gene matches: 5. Germline-derived CDR1 and CDR2 are SGDLS and YYNGEE. This CDR3 is 16 amino acids long.

This clone was detected a few times. V is TRBV5-4 and J is TRBJ2-4, with 7 bases fitting TRBD2. Germline assignment: CDR1 SGHNT and CDR2 YYREEE (reference sequence). The ends lost 1 base at V and 7 bases at J; junction bases unmatched: 8. CDR3 length: 15 amino acids. This chain's CDR3 is CASSLSMGGRNIQYF. Here the CDR3 DNA reads TGTGCCAGCAGCTTGAGCATGGGGGGGAGGAACATTCAGTACTTC.

The chain carries TRBV28 and TRBJ2-1; 9 bases map to TRBD1. CDR1 MDHEN and CDR2 SYDVKM come from the germline V gene. V lost 5 bases, J lost 1 base, and 15 bases stayed unmatched. The CDR3 totals 19 residues. CDR3 in DNA: TGTGCCAGCAGTAAGGGACAGGGACCCATCATTAGGTCCTACAATGAGCAGTTCTTC. Protein: CASSKGQGPIIRSYNEQFF.

This CDR3 is CASRSSGTGGNEQFF. CDR3 DNA: TGTGCCAGCAGATCGAGCGGGACAGGGGGCAATGAGCAGTTCTTC. V usage is TRBV6-5 and J usage is TRBJ2-1, with 11 bases that match TRBD1. Trimming took 6 bases from V and 6 from J; bases not matched to a gene: 7. Germline lookup yields CDR1 MNHEY and CDR2 SVGAGI. The CDR3 extends over 15 amino acids.

The chain has TRBV5-8 and TRBJ2-1; 11 bases map to TRBD2. CDR3 length equals 16 residues. Germline lookup yields CDR1 SGHTS and CDR2 YDEGEE. V shed 4 bases and J 8 bases; nucleotides not matched to a gene: 11. CDR3 region: CASSPGIAGGPDEQFF. The CDR3 DNA reads TGTGCCAGCAGCCCGGGGATAGCGGGGGGGCCCGATGAGCAGTTCTTC.

CDR3 sequence reads: CASSLGTLTYEQYF. CDR3 nucleotide sequence: TGTGCCAGCAGCTTAGGGACACTTACCTACGAGCAGTACTTC. V and J are TRBV7-8 and TRBJ2-7; D is perhaps TRBD1 (5 bases). V was pared by 1 base and J by 2 bases, with 9 bases between. Germline V gives CDR1 SGHVS, CDR2 FQNEAQ. The CDR3 extends over 14 amino acids.

V gene TRBV28 combines with J gene TRBJ1-3; TRBD1 matches at 10 bases. Germline V CDR1 and CDR2: MDHEN, SYDVKM. V shed 7 bases, J shed 0 bases, and the junction held 9 bases outside the gene matches. CDR3 length equals 17 residues. CDR3 sequence: CASTQSGTGDSGNTIYF. As DNA, the CDR3 is TGTGCCAGCACCCAGTCCGGGACAGGGGACTCTGGAAACACCATATATTTT.

The chain has TRBV5-1 and TRBJ2-5; D is ambiguous. The V end was cut by 0 bases, the J end by 3 bases, with 9 bases between. CDR1 is SGHRS, CDR2 YFSETQ, per germline. This CDR3 is 14 amino acids long. DNA for the CDR3: TGCGCCAGCAGCTTGGAGGCAGCCGAAGAGACCCAGTACTTC. It yields the protein CASSLEAAEETQYF.

This chain links TRBV6-1 with TRBJ1-2; D gene uncertain. Trimming took 8 bases from V and 2 from J, leaving 12 bases between them. Germline V gene data show CDR1 as MNHNS and CDR2 as SASEGT. This CDR3 comprises 13 residues. The CDR3 spells CASSLQANYGYTF. CDR3 nucleotides: TGTGCCAGCTCCCTTCAGGCAAACTATGGCTACACCTTC.

The chain combines TRBV5-4 with TRBJ1-6, with D perhaps TRBD1 (5 bases). V lost 0 bases to trimming and J lost 14 bases, with 18 bases between them. Germline assignment: CDR1 SGHNT and CDR2 YYREEE (reference sequence). The CDR3 is 15 residues long. In nucleotides, the CDR3 is TGTGCCAGCAGCTTGGTTGGGGGGATGGGCTCGACCCTCCACTTT. Its translation is CASSLVGGMGSTLHF.

Many counts were recorded for this clone. The rearrangement links TRBV18 to TRBJ2-4; 7 positions agree with TRBD1. Germline V CDR1 and CDR2: KGHSH, LQKENI. The CDR3 spans 16 residues. V was clipped by 0 bases and J by 1 base; unmatched bases: 3. This CDR3 is CASSPPTGVAKNIQYF. CDR3 in DNA: TGTGCCAGCTCACCACCTACAGGGGTCGCCAAAAACATTCAGTACTTC.

The chain is built from TRBV6-6 and TRBJ1-2; a weak D match, TRBD1 (6 bases). Trimming removed 7 bases from V and 6 bases from J, with 24 bases in between. Germline V lookup: CDR1 MNHNY, CDR2 SVGAGI (reference sequence). The CDR3 is 16 amino acids. CDR3 protein: CASIPRTTGNGNGYTF. The CDR3 nucleotides read TGTGCCAGCATCCCCCGAACGACAGGCAACGGGAATGGCTACACCTTC.

The chain has TRBV7-9 and TRBJ1-5, with D perhaps matching TRBD1 (6 bases). The germline V gene has CDR1 SEHNR and CDR2 FQNEAQ (reference sequence). CDR3 length: 14 residues. V lost 4 bases to trimming and J lost 7 bases, with 14 bases between them. The CDR3 loop reads CASSSTGGAQPQHF. The CDR3, as DNA: TGTGCCAGCAGCTCGACAGGAGGTGCCCAGCCCCAGCATTTT.

The chain links TRBV5-6 to TRBJ2-5; D may correspond to TRBD1 or TRBD2 (5 bases each). Trimming shortened V by 4 bases and J by 1 base, and 17 bases separated the two germline ends. There are 16 residues in the CDR3. The germline CDR1 and CDR2 sequences are SGHDT and YYEEEE. The CDR3, as DNA: TGTGCCAGCAGCGAGCGGCAGGGACCGCTCCAAGAGACCCAGTACTTC. Protein sequence: CASSERQGPLQETQYF.

The V call is TRBV4-1, the J call TRBJ1-2, with D unclear. Germline CDR1 and CDR2: MGHRA and YSYEKL. Deletions cut 0 bases from V and 4 bases from J, with 9 bases between. The CDR3 loop spans 14 amino acids. The CDR3, as DNA: TGCGCCAGCAGCCAAGAGGCAGTCGGCTATGGCTACACCTTC. Its translation is CASSQEAVGYGYTF.

Only a few counts were recorded for this clone. V and J are TRBV5-1 and TRBJ1-1; weak D call: TRBD1 (5 bases). The CDR3 runs 16 residues. The germline V and J ends were trimmed by 2 bases and 1 base, with 15 bases remaining between them. Per germline, CDR1 SGHRS and CDR2 YFSETQ. This CDR3 is CASSFLPGGRNTEAFF. CDR3 in DNA: TGCGCCAGCAGCTTCCTACCCGGGGGGAGGAACACTGAAGCTTTCTTT. Based on the CDR3 plus reference TRBV5-1 and TRBJ1-1, the full variable domain is KAGVTQTPRYLIKTRGQQVTLSCSPISGHRSVSWYQQTPGQGLQFLFEYFSETQRNKGNFPGRFSGRQFSNSRSEMNVSTLELGDSALYLCASSFLPGGRNTEAFFGQGTRLTVV.

This chain links TRBV10-3 with TRBJ1-2; 10 bases are shared with TRBD1. CDR1 is ENHRY, CDR2 SYGVKD, per germline. The trim removed 6 bases at V and 7 bases at J, leaving 11 bases unmatched. CDR3 length: 15 amino acids. CDR3 in amino acids: CAIRGQGLLVSGYTF. The CDR3 DNA is TGTGCCATCAGGGGACAGGGGCTCCTCGTAAGTGGCTACACCTTC.